The rows below give T cell receptor beta chains drawn from one sample of a study of T cells in Graves' hyperthyroidism and ophthalmopathy. TCRdb re-called the multiplex PCR reads with MiXCR, one entry per CDR3 protein. The sample records a few hundred thousand distinct CDR3 sequences, approximately 15% being singletons. Sequencing was done on a sample of blood. These receptors all come from a woman aged 40 to 55 with Graves' ophthalmopathy. Each CDR3 is given with its conserved first and last residue. A D gene is named only where the DNA matches it firmly. Where a row states a size, it is once, few, many or the class of an expanded clone; other rows omit it.

j_call	clone_size	d_call	v_call	cdr3_aa	cdr3_nt
TRBJ2-5	.	TRBD2	TRBV2	CASGDQRGGEETQYF	TGTGCCAGCGGCGACCAGCGGGGGGGAGAAGAGACCCAGTACTTC
TRBJ2-4	.	.	TRBV4-1	CASGDDKNIQYF	TGCGCCAGCGGAGACGACAAAAACATTCAGTACTTC
TRBJ1-4	many	.	TRBV2	CASSGAGGWSEKLFF	TGTGCCAGCAGCGGGGCTGGGGGGTGGTCCGAAAAACTGTTTTTT
TRBJ1-1	many	.	TRBV2	CASSDPPRGAGAFF	TGTGCCAGCAGTGACCCCCCGCGTGGGGCCGGAGCTTTCTTT
TRBJ2-7	many	.	TRBV5-1	CASRDTQYEQYF	TGCGCCAGCCGGGACACGCAGTACGAGCAGTACTTC
TRBJ1-6	many	.	TRBV11-2	CASSLGFEPLHF	TGTGCCAGCAGCTTAGGCTTCGAACCCCTCCACTTT
TRBJ1-2	.	TRBD1	TRBV7-7	CASSLVGLVRTGGASGRYGYTF	TGTGCTAGCAGCTTAGTTGGGCTAGTTAGGACAGGGGGCGCTTCAGGACGATATGGCTACACCTTC
TRBJ2-3	many	TRBD2	TRBV6-1	CASSRTSGGPTDTQYF	TGTGCCAGCAGCCGAACTAGCGGGGGGCCTACAGATACGCAGTATTTT
TRBJ2-5	many	TRBD2	TRBV6-1	CAVRLAGETQYF	TGTGCCGTAAGACTAGCGGGAGAGACCCAGTACTTC
TRBJ2-2	once	.	TRBV24-1	CATSDLHLELFF	TGTGCCACCAGTGATTTGCACCTCGAGCTGTTTTTT
TRBJ2-5	many	.	TRBV29-1	CSVELAKRQETQYF	TGCAGCGTTGAACTGGCCAAGCGCCAAGAGACCCAGTACTTC
TRBJ2-7	many	.	TRBV12-3/TRBV12-4	CASSGLRQGEQYF	TGTGCCAGCAGCGGTCTAAGGCAGGGGGAGCAGTACTTC
TRBJ2-3	.	TRBD2	TRBV12-3/TRBV12-4	CARKTSGRSDTQYF	TGTGCCAGAAAAACTAGCGGGAGATCAGATACGCAGTATTTT
TRBJ1-2	.	.	TRBV20-1	CSARSLDSYGYTF	TGCAGTGCTAGGTCCTTGGACAGCTATGGCTACACCTTC
TRBJ1-3	.	TRBD1	TRBV4-1	CASSQGTGGNGNTIYF	TGCGCCAGCAGCCAAGGGACAGGAGGAAATGGAAACACCATATATTTT
TRBJ2-3	.	TRBD2	TRBV11-3	CASSALGTSGGTDTQYF	TGTGCCAGCAGCGCCCTCGGGACTAGCGGGGGCACAGATACGCAGTATTTT
TRBJ2-2	many	.	TRBV7-9	CASSSGTGLFF	TGTGCCAGCAGCTCCGGGACTGGGCTGTTTTTT
TRBJ2-5	many	TRBD2	TRBV20-1	CSAVAGGRETQYF	TGCAGTGCTGTCGCGGGGGGGCGAGAGACCCAGTACTTC
TRBJ2-7	.	.	TRBV10-2	CATSSTRDITYEQYF	TGCGCCACTTCGAGCACCCGGGACATCACCTACGAGCAGTACTTC
TRBJ2-3	.	.	TRBV10-1	CASSESRGATDTQYF	TGCGCCAGCAGTGAGTCCCGCGGAGCCACAGATACGCAGTATTTT
TRBJ2-3	many	.	TRBV2	CASSEIGDEADTQYF	TGTGCCAGCAGTGAAATTGGGGATGAGGCAGATACGCAGTATTTT
TRBJ2-5	.	TRBD2	TRBV12-3/TRBV12-4	CASSAILSTSGIEGQYF	TGTGCCAGCAGTGCTATCTTGTCGACTAGCGGAATCGAAGGTCAGTACTTC
TRBJ2-3	many	TRBD2	TRBV3-1	CASSQDSRLARRDTQYF	TGTGCCAGCAGCCAAGATTCGCGACTAGCACGACGAGATACGCAGTATTTT
TRBJ2-7	many	.	TRBV7-2	CASSLGPTGSYEQYF	TGTGCCAGCAGCTTAGGCCCGACGGGAAGCTACGAGCAGTACTTC
TRBJ1-4	few	.	TRBV28	CASSQRVEKLFF	TGTGCCAGCTCCCAGAGGGTGGAAAAACTGTTTTTT
TRBJ1-1	many	.	TRBV11-2	CASSLEEGANTEAFF	TGTGCCAGCAGCTTAGAGGAGGGCGCGAACACTGAAGCTTTCTTT
TRBJ2-3	.	TRBD2	TRBV20-1	CSASDRLAGDADTQYF	TGCAGTGCTAGTGACCGACTAGCGGGAGATGCAGATACGCAGTATTTT
TRBJ2-7	few	TRBD1	TRBV29-1	CSAQDRVRSYEQYF	TGCAGCGCCCAGGACAGGGTCAGGTCCTACGAGCAGTACTTC
TRBJ2-5	many	.	TRBV5-6	CASSRQETQYF	TGTGCCAGCAGCCGTCAAGAGACCCAGTACTTC
TRBJ2-2	few	.	TRBV12-3/TRBV12-4	CASSAPQGTGELFF	TGTGCCAGCAGTGCCCCACAGGGAACCGGGGAGCTGTTTTTT
TRBJ1-4	.	.	TRBV28	CASSLAPRGEKLFF	TGTGCCAGCAGTTTGGCGCCAAGGGGTGAAAAACTGTTTTTT
TRBJ1-1	many	.	TRBV20-1	CSARARPGMNTEAFF	TGCAGTGCTAGAGCGAGGCCGGGAATGAACACTGAAGCTTTCTTT
TRBJ2-3	many	.	TRBV27	CASSFFATPDNTQYF	TGTGCCAGCAGTTTTTTCGCAACACCGGATAATACGCAGTATTTT
TRBJ2-7	.	TRBD2	TRBV28	CASSFVISGIYEQYF	TGTGCCAGCAGTTTTGTTATTAGCGGGATATACGAGCAGTACTTC
TRBJ2-4	.	.	TRBV6-1	CASSPDGAKNIQYF	TGTGCCAGCAGCCCGGACGGAGCCAAAAACATTCAGTACTTC
TRBJ2-2	.	TRBD2	TRBV4-2	CASSQESGRAGTGELFF	TGTGCCAGCAGCCAAGAAAGCGGGAGGGCCGGGACCGGGGAGCTGTTTTTT
TRBJ2-7	few	.	TRBV19	CASSHGTLSYEQYF	TGTGCCAGTAGCCACGGGACACTTTCATACGAGCAGTACTTC